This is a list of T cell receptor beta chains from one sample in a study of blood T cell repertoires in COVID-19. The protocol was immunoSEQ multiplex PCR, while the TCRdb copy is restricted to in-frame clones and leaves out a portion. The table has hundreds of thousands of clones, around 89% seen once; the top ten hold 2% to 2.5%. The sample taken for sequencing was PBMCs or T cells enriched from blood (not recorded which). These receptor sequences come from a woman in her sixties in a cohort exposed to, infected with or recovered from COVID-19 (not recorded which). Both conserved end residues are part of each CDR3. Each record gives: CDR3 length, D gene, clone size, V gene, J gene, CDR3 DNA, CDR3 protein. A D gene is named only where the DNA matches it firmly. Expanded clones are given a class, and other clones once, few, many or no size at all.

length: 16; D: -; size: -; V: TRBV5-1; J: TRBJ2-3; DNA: TGCGCCAGCAGCTTGGGTGGGTATCGGGACACAGATACGCAGTATTTT; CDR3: CASSLGGYRDTDTQYF
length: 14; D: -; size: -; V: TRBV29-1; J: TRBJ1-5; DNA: TGCAGCGTTCTCCCGGACAGCGCCAATCAGCCCCAGCATTTT; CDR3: CSVLPDSANQPQHF
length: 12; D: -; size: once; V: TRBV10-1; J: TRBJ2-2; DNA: TGCGCCAGCAGTGAGTCTATCGGGGAGCTGTTTTTT; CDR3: CASSESIGELFF
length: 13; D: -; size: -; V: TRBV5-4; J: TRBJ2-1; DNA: TGTGCCAGCAGCTTCCCCAGTTACAATGAGCAGTTCTTC; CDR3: CASSFPSYNEQFF
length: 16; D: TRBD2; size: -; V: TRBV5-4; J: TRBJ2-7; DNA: TGTGCCAGCAGCCCCGGACTAGCGGGAGGTCTGTACGAGCAGTACTTC; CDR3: CASSPGLAGGLYEQYF
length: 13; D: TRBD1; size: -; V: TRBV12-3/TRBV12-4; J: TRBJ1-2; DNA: TGTGCCAGCAGTCCTTTCAGGGGGCTCGGCTACACCTTC; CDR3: CASSPFRGLGYTF
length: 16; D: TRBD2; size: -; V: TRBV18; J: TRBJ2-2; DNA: TGTGCCAGCTCACCATTCAGCGGGGCGAACACCGGGGAGCTGTTTTTT; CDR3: CASSPFSGANTGELFF
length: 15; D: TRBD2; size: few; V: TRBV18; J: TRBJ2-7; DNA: TGTGCCAGCTCACCGCGGACTAGCGGGGAAGCCGAGCAGTACTTC; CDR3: CASSPRTSGEAEQYF
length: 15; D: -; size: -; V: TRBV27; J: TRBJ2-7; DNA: TGTGCCAGCAGTTTAGGAGGTGAGGGTACCTACGAGCAGTACTTC; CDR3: CASSLGGEGTYEQYF
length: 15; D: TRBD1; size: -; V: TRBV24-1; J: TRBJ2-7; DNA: TGTGCCACCAGTGGATCCGGGACAGGGGAGTACGAGCAGTACTTC; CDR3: CATSGSGTGEYEQYF
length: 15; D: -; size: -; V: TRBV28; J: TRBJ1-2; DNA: TGTGCCAGCAGTTTATATCCGGGGAAGGGCTATGGCTACACCTTC; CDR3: CASSLYPGKGYGYTF
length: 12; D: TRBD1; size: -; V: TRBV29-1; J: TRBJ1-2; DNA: TGCAGCGCGGTGACAGGGGGCTATGGCTACACCTTC; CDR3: CSAVTGGYGYTF
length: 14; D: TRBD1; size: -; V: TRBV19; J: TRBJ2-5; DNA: TGTGCCAGTAGTATGGACAGGGACGGAGGGACCCAGTACTTC; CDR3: CASSMDRDGGTQYF
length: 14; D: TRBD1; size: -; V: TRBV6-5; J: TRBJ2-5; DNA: TGTGCCAGCAGTCCCCCAGGGGGCGTGGAGACCCAGTACTTC; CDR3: CASSPPGGVETQYF
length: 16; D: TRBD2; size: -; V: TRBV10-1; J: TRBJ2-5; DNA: TGCGCCAGCAGTGAGCAGGGACTAGCGGGAGGGAGCGACCAGTACTTC; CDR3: CASSEQGLAGGSDQYF
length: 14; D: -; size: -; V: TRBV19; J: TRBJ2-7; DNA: TGTGCCAGTAGTGCCGGAGGACAGTCCTACGAGCAGTACTTC; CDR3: CASSAGGQSYEQYF
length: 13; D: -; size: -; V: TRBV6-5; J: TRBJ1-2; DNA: TGTGCCAGCAGAGAGACACCTAACTATGGCTACACCTTC; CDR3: CASRETPNYGYTF
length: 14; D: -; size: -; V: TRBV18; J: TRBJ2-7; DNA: TGTGCCAGCTCCCGGATTCAGGGAAGCTACGAGCAGTACTTC; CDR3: CASSRIQGSYEQYF
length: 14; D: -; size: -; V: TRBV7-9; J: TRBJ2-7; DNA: TGTGCCAGCAGCGTTAGCGTGGTGGGGTACGAGCAGTACTTC; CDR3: CASSVSVVGYEQYF
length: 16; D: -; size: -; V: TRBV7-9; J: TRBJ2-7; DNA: TGTGCCAGCAGCTCTTCTAGCCTTCTCCGGTCCTACGAGCAGTACTTC; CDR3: CASSSSSLLRSYEQYF
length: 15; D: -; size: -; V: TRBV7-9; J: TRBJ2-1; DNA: TGTGCCAGCAGCTTAGAAGGCCGGACGGGGGATGAGCAGTTCTTC; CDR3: CASSLEGRTGDEQFF
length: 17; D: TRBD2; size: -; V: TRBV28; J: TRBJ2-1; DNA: TGTGCCAGCAGTTTATCGGGGGGGACGGTGGCTTACAATGAGCAGTTCTTC; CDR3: CASSLSGGTVAYNEQFF
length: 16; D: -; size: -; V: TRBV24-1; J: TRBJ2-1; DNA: TGTGCCACCAGTGATTTGGAAGGGGGCTCCTACAATGAGCAGTTCTTC; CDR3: CATSDLEGGSYNEQFF
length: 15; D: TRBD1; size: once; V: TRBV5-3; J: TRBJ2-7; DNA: TGTGCCAGAAGCACCGGACAGGGGGCCATCTACGAGCAGTACTTC; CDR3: CARSTGQGAIYEQYF
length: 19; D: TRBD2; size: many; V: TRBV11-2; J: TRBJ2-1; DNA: TGTGCCAGCAGCTGGGGGCGCGGACTAGCGGGAGTCTCCTACAATGAGCAGTTCTTC; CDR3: CASSWGRGLAGVSYNEQFF
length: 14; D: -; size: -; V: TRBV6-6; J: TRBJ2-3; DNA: TGTGCCAGCAGACTGCCAGGAGTAGCGGCCGCTCAGTATTTT; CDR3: CASRLPGVAAAQYF
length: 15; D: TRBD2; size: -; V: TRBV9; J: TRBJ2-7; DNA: TGTGCCAGCAGCGTAGATCCGGTGGGGAGGGGTGAGCAGTACTTC; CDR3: CASSVDPVGRGEQYF
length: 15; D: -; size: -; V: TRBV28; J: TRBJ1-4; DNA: TGTGCCAGCAGTCAGCACAACAGGGTGCGGGAAAAACTGTTTTTT; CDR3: CASSQHNRVREKLFF
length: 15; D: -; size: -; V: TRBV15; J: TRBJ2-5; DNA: TGTGCCACCAGCAGAGCAGGGCCTCATCAAGAGACCCAGTACTTC; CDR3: CATSRAGPHQETQYF
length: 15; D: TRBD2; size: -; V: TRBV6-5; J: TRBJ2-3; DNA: TGTGCCAGCAGTCTAGCGGGAGATCGGTCTGATACGCAGTATTTT; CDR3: CASSLAGDRSDTQYF
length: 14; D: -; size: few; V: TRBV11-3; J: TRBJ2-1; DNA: TGTGCCAGCAGCTCAAGACAGGATAGCAATGAGCAGTTCTTC; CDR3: CASSSRQDSNEQFF
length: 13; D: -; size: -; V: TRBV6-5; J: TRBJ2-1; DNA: TGTGCCAGCAGTTATCGTCCGGGAAATGAGCAGTTCTTC; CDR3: CASSYRPGNEQFF
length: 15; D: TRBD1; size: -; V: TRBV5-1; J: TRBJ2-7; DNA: TGCGCCAGCAGCCCCGGACAGGGGGCCTCCTACGAGCAGTACTTC; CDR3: CASSPGQGASYEQYF
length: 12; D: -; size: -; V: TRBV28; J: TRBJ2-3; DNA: TGTGCCAGCAGTCTTTTAACAGATACGCAGTATTTT; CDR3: CASSLLTDTQYF
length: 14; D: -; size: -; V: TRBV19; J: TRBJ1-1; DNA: TGTGCCAGTGGACAAAAGGCGGGGATCACTGAAGCTTTCTTT; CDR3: CASGQKAGITEAFF
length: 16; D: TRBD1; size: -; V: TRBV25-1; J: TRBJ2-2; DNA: TGTGCCAGCAGTGAATGGGACAGGGGCAGGACCGGGGAGCTGTTTTTT; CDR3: CASSEWDRGRTGELFF
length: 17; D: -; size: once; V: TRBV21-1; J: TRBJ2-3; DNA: TGTGCCAGCAGCAAAGGAACTAGCGGGAGGAACACAGATACGCAGTATTTT; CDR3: CASSKGTSGRNTDTQYF
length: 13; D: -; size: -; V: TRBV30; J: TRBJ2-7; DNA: TGTGCCTGGAGTGTGGGACAAGGATACGAGCAGTACTTC; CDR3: CAWSVGQGYEQYF
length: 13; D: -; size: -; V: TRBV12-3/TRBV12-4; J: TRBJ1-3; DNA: TGTGCCAGCAGTTTAGGACAGGGAAACACCATATATTTT; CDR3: CASSLGQGNTIYF
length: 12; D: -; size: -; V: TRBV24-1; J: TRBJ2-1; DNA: TGTGCCACGTCGGGCTCCTACAATGAGCAGTTCTTC; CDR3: CATSGSYNEQFF
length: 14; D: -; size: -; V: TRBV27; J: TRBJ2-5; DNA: TGTGCCAGCAGTTTATATGACGGCGGGGAGACCCAGTACTTC; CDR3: CASSLYDGGETQYF
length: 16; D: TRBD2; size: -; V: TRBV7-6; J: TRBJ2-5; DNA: TGTGCCAGCAGCTTAGGGGGTCTAGCGGGAAAGGAGACCCAGTACTTC; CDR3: CASSLGGLAGKETQYF
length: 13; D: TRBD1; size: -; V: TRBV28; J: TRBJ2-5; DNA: TGTGCCATCACCCGACAGGGGGAAGAGACCCAGTACTTC; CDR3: CAITRQGEETQYF
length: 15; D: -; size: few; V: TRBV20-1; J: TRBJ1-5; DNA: TGCAGTGCTAGTAGGGGGTTGAATAGCAATCAGCCCCAGCATTTT; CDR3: CSASRGLNSNQPQHF
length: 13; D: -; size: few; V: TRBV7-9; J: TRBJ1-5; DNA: TGTGCCAGCAGCTTATTATCGAATCAGCCCCAGCATTTT; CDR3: CASSLLSNQPQHF